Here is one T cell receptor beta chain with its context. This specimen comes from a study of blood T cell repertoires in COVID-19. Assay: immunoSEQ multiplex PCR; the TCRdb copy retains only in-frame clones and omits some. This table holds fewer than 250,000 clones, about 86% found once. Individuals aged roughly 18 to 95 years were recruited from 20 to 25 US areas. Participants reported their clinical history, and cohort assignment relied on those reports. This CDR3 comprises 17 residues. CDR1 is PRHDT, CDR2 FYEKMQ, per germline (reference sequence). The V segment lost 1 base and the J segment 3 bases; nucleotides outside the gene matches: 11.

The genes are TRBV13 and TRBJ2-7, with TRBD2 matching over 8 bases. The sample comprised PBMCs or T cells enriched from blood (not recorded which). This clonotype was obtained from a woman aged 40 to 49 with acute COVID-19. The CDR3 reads CASSLDHRAGDRYEQYF. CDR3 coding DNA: TGTGCCAGCAGCTTAGACCACAGAGCGGGAGACCGCTACGAGCAGTACTTC.